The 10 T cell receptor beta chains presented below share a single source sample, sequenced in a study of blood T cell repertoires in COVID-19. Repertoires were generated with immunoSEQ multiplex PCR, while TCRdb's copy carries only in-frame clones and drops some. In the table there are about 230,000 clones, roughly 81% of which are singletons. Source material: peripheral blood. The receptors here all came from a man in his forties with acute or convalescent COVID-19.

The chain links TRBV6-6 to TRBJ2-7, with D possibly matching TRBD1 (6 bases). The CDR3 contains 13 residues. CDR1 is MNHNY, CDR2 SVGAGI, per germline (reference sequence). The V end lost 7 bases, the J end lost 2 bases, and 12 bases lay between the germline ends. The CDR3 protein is CASTKGHTYEQYF. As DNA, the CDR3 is TGTGCCAGCACAAAGGGACATACCTACGAGCAGTACTTC.

The CDR3 bases are TGTGCCAGCACTACGACAGTGAACACTGAAGCTTTCTTT. Translated: CASTTTVNTEAFF. V and J are TRBV2 and TRBJ1-1; maybe TRBD1 (5 bases). The V end was cut by 7 bases, the J end by 0 bases, with 9 bases between. CDR1 and CDR2 (germline): SNHLY, FYNNEI. The CDR3 contains 13 residues.

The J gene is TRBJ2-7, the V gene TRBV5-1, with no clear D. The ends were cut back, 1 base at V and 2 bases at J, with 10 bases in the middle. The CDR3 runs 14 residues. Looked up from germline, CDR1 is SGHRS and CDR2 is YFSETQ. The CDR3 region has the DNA TGCGCCAGCAGCTTGTGGCCGAATACCTACGAGCAGTACTTC. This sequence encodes CASSLWPNTYEQYF.

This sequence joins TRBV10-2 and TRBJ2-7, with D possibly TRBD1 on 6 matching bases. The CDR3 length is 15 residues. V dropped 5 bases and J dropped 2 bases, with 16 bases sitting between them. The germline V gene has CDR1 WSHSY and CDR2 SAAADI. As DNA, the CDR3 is TGCGCCAGCAGTCAACCCGACAGGAATCCCTACGAGCAGTACTTC. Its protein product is CASSQPDRNPYEQYF.

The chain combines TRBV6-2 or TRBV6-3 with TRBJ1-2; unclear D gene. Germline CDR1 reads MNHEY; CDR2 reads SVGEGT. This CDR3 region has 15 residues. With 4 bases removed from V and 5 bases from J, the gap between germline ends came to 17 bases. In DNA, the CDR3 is TGTGCCAGCAGTTTGACGGGGTCCGGGTCATATGGCTACACCTTC. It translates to CASSLTGSGSYGYTF.

The CDR3 bases are TGTGCCAGTACGGGAGGTCTCAGTAGCAATCAGCCCCAGCATTTT. This sequence encodes CASTGGLSSNQPQHF. The chain has TRBV19 and TRBJ1-5, with D uncertain. The V and J ends lost 7 bases and 0 bases respectively, with 13 bases between them. This CDR3 region has 15 residues. CDR1 and CDR2 (germline): LNHDA, SQIVND (reference sequence).

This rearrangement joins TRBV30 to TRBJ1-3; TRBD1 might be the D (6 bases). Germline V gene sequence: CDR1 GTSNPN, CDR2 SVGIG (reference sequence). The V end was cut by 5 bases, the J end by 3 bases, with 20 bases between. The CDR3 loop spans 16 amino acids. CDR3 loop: CAWGLSGDWGGNTIYF. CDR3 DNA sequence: TGTGCCTGGGGTCTTTCAGGGGATTGGGGTGGAAACACCATATATTTT.

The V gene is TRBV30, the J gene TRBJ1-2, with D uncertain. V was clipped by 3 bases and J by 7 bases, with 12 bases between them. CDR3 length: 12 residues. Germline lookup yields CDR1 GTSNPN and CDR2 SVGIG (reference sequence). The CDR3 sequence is CAWSPGSGGYTF. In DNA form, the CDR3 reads TGTGCCTGGAGCCCCGGGAGTGGTGGCTACACCTTC.

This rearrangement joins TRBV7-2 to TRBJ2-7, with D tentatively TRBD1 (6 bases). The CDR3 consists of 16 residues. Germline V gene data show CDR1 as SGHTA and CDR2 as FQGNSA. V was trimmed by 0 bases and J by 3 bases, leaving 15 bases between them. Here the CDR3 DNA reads TGTGCCAGCAGCTTAGCGGGGGCGAAAGGAGGCTACGAGCAGTACTTC. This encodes CASSLAGAKGGYEQYF.

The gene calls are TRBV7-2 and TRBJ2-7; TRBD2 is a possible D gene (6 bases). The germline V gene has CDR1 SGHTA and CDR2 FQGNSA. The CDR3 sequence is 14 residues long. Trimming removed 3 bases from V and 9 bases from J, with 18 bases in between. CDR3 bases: TGTGCCAGCAGCTTCCAGGACTACCTCACTCCGCAGTACTTC. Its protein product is CASSFQDYLTPQYF.